This T cell receptor (beta chain) was documented in a study of blood T cell repertoires in COVID-19. Clones were sequenced by immunoSEQ multiplex PCR, and TCRdb holds only the in-frame ones, with some missing. This sample carries around 42,000 clones, under 85% of them seen once, and the ten largest clones take approximately 12%. Germline lookup yields CDR1 MDHEN and CDR2 SYDVKM. Trimming took 6 bases from V and 4 from J; bases not matched to a gene: 5. This CDR3 contains 13 residues. The sample taken for sequencing was peripheral blood. The chain uses TRBV28 and TRBJ1-1; 7 nucleotides align to TRBD1. The sequence was obtained from a human donor in a cohort sampled during active COVID-19. CDR3 nucleotide sequence: TGTGCCAGCAGGAGACAGGGACTCACTGAAGCTTTCTTT. Its protein product is CASRRQGLTEAFF.